These 22 T cell receptor beta chains were all obtained from the same sample, sequenced in a study of Tregs in tolerant kidney transplant recipients. The protocol was immunoSEQ multiplex PCR, while the TCRdb copy is restricted to in-frame clones and leaves out a portion. Of roughly 250,000 clones listed, approximately 83% are singletons. Material: CD4+ T cells from blood. The origin of the receptors is a human donor in good health.

This chain uses TRBV19 with TRBJ1-5; D is ambiguous. Germline lookup yields CDR1 LNHDA and CDR2 SQIVND (reference sequence). The CDR3 runs to 17 residues. V was pared by 4 bases and J by 0 bases, with 16 bases between. The CDR3 region is CASSRMLDPASNQPQHF. The DNA of the CDR3 is TGTGCCAGTAGTAGGATGCTCGACCCTGCTAGCAATCAGCCCCAGCATTTT.

This clone was seen only a few times. The chain carries TRBV6-5 and TRBJ1-2; D possibly corresponds to TRBD1 (5 bases). This CDR3 region has 14 residues. V dropped 6 bases and J dropped 8 bases, with 19 bases sitting between them. Germline V CDR1 and CDR2: MNHEY, SVGAGI. The DNA for the CDR3 is TGTGCCAGCAGCATGGGGCCGGTGCAGGGCGGCTACACCTTC. Translating it yields CASSMGPVQGGYTF.

V gene TRBV19 combines with J gene TRBJ1-5; 9 bases line up with TRBD1. With 9 bases clipped from V and 2 bases from J, the junction kept 8 bases outside the gene matches. This CDR3 is built from 15 residues. The germline V gene has CDR1 LNHDA and CDR2 SQIVND (reference sequence). CDR3 nucleotide sequence: TGTGCCAGCCTCCCCGGGACAGGGCGCAATCAGCCCCAGCATTTT. The encoded protein is CASLPGTGRNQPQHF.

V gene TRBV6-1 combines with J gene TRBJ2-5; 7 bases line up with TRBD1. The DNA end favors TRBJ2-7, so the J call may be wrong. Per the germline V gene, CDR1 is MNHNS and CDR2 is SASEGT. This CDR3 is built from 14 residues. The chain's CDR3 is CASREQGSSYEQYF. In DNA, the CDR3 is TGTGCCAGCAGGGAACAGGGGAGCTCCTACGAGCAGTACTTC.

The rearrangement joins TRBV5-5 to TRBJ1-2; D is uncertain. The germline V and J ends were trimmed by 3 bases and 8 bases, with 20 bases remaining between them. The CDR3 has 15 amino acids. Germline lookup yields CDR1 SGHKS and CDR2 YYEKEE (reference sequence). This CDR3 reads CASSSLSDPSWGYTF. The CDR3 DNA sequence: TGTGCCAGCAGCTCCTTGTCAGATCCGTCTTGGGGCTACACCTTC.

In DNA, the CDR3 is TGTGCCAGCTCACCTACACTGATGACAAACACTGAAGCTTTCTTT. Residues: CASSPTLMTNTEAFF. The chain links TRBV18 to TRBJ1-1, with unresolved D. The CDR3 length is 15 residues. Germline CDR1 KGHSH, CDR2 LQKENI. V was pared by 3 bases and J by 2 bases, with 13 bases between. Full variable domain (remainder filled in from reference TRBV18 and TRBJ1-1): NAGVMQNPRHLVRRRGQEARLRCSPMKGHSHVYWYRQLPEEGLKFMVYLQKENIIDESGMPKERFSAEFPKEGPSILRIQQVVRGDSAAYFCASSPTLMTNTEAFFGQGTRLTVV.

Only a few counts were recorded for this clone. This chain joins TRBV5-1 and TRBJ1-2, with a possible D match to TRBD1 (6 bases). Between the trimmed V and J ends, which lost 0 bases and 5 bases, there was a span of 17 bases. Germline V gene lookup returns CDR1 SGHRS and CDR2 YFSETQ. This CDR3 is built from 16 residues. The CDR3: CASSLEVGGPRYGYTF. As DNA, the CDR3 is TGCGCCAGCAGCTTGGAGGTCGGGGGGCCTCGGTATGGCTACACCTTC.

The chain's CDR3 is CASSLDRLAGSETQYF. For the CDR3, the DNA is TGTGCCAGCAGCTTAGATCGACTAGCGGGAAGCGAGACCCAGTACTTC. The chain couples TRBV11-2 to TRBJ2-5; 11 bases are shared with TRBD2. Trimming took 0 bases from V and 5 from J; bases not matched to a gene: 5. Per the germline V gene, CDR1 is SGHAT and CDR2 is FQNNGV. CDR3 size: 16 residues.

This clone was counted only a few times. This sequence joins TRBV11-3 and TRBJ2-2; D gene unclear. This CDR3 has 16 amino acids. V was shortened by 2 bases and J by 6 bases, with 16 bases between the two germline ends. The germline gives CDR1 SGHNT, CDR2 YENEEA. CDR3 in DNA: TGTGCCAGCAGCTTATCTTCTGGCCTAACATCCGGGGAGCTGTTTTTT. This sequence encodes CASSLSSGLTSGELFF. Combining the CDR3 with reference TRBV11-3 and TRBJ2-2 gives the whole variable domain EAGVVQSPRYKIIEKKQPVAFWCNPISGHNTLYWYLQNLGQGPELLIRYENEEAVDDSQLPKDRFSAERLKGVDSTLKIQPAELGDSAVYLCASSLSSGLTSGELFFGEGSRLTVL.

The V call is TRBV10-3, the J call TRBJ2-3, with D maybe TRBD2 (6 bases). The germline gives CDR1 ENHRY, CDR2 SYGVKD. This CDR3 region has 14 residues. V gave up 10 bases and J gave up 3 bases, with 17 bases separating them. CDR3 coding DNA: TGTGCCACCACACGGGAGCAGCGGACAGATACGCAGTATTTT. It codes for CATTREQRTDTQYF.

This sequence joins TRBV9 and TRBJ2-2; no clear D gene. CDR1 is SGDLS and CDR2 is YYNGEE in the germline V gene. V lost 0 bases and J 2 bases, leaving 8 bases between the germline ends. The CDR3 has 15 amino acids. DNA for the CDR3: TGTGCCAGCAGCGTAGCAGTGGGAAACACCGGGGAGCTGTTTTTT. Amino acids: CASSVAVGNTGELFF.

The J gene is TRBJ2-3, the V gene TRBV9; TRBD2 aligns across 13 bases. This CDR3 has 16 residues. With 3 bases clipped from V and 4 bases from J, the junction kept 5 bases outside the gene matches. The V gene's germline CDR1 is SGDLS and CDR2 YYNGEE. The CDR3 DNA is TGTGCCAGCAGCGGCCGGACTAGCGGGGGCGCAGATACGCAGTATTTT. It codes for CASSGRTSGGADTQYF.

The chain combines TRBV14 with TRBJ2-7; no clear D gene. Trimming shortened V by 0 bases and J by 2 bases, and 11 bases separated the two germline ends. CDR1 is SGHDN and CDR2 is FVKESK in the germline V gene. This CDR3 contains 15 residues. CDR3 loop: CASSQEQVATYEQYF. The CDR3 DNA sequence: TGTGCCAGCAGCCAAGAACAAGTCGCTACCTACGAGCAGTACTTC.

The chain joins TRBV5-1 to TRBJ2-7; the D call may be TRBD1 or TRBD2 (7 bases each). Germline values: CDR1 SGHRS, CDR2 YFSETQ. Trimming pared 3 bases from V and 1 base from J, leaving 14 bases between. The CDR3 extends over 15 amino acids. CDR3: CASSSGGTDSYEQYF. CDR3 nucleotides: TGCGCCAGCAGCTCCGGGGGGACAGATTCCTACGAGCAGTACTTC.

This clone was seen a single time. At one end the junction does not follow the germline gene, possibly because of a read error. V usage is TRBV11-2 and J usage is TRBJ2-3; D is possibly TRBD2 (7 bases). Germline V CDR1 and CDR2: SGHAT, FQNNGV. The CDR3 is 13 residues long. The CDR3 protein is CASSLIRGGLSDF. The CDR3 region has the DNA TGTGCCAGCAGCTTAATCCGCGGGGGCCTCTCTGATTTT. Together with reference TRBV11-2 and TRBJ2-3, the CDR3 gives the full variable domain: EAGVAQSPRYKIIEKRQSVAFWCNPISGHATLYWYQQILGQGPKLLIQFQNNGVVDDSQLPKDRFSAERLKGVDSTLKIQPAKLEDSAVYLCASSLIRGGLSDFGPGTRLTVL.

V gene TRBV30 combines with J gene TRBJ1-1, with D unclear. Germline V gene data show CDR1 as GTSNPN and CDR2 as SVGIG (reference sequence). Trimming took off 3 bases at V and 0 bases at J, with 14 bases between the two ends. This CDR3 has 15 residues. The CDR3 spells CAWRTDGGMNTEAFF. In nucleotides, the CDR3 is TGTGCCTGGAGGACCGACGGCGGAATGAACACTGAAGCTTTCTTT.

The chain links TRBV18 to TRBJ2-5, with 12 bases aligning to TRBD2. Germline CDR1 KGHSH, CDR2 LQKENI. CDR3 size: 16 residues. The V gene end was trimmed by 6 bases and the J gene end by 2 bases; junction bases not matched to a gene: 7. This CDR3 reads CASSSSGGATQETQYF. The CDR3 nucleotides are TGTGCCAGCTCCTCTAGCGGGGGGGCAACGCAAGAGACCCAGTACTTC.

The chain uses TRBV11-2 and TRBJ2-7, with a weak D call TRBD1 (6 bases). Germline V lookup: CDR1 SGHAT, CDR2 FQNNGV. V lost 1 base, J lost 0 bases, and 13 bases lay in between. The CDR3 is 16 amino acids. The CDR3 bases are TGTGCCAGCAGCTTAGGGTGGGGGCCGAGCTCCTACGAGCAGTACTTC. Encoded protein: CASSLGWGPSSYEQYF.

The chain recombines TRBV7-2 with TRBJ2-7, with TRBD1 matching over 7 bases. The V and J ends lost 5 bases and 3 bases, in that order; junction bases with no gene match: 7. The V gene's germline CDR1 is SGHTA and CDR2 FQGNSA. The CDR3 sequence is 14 residues long. Here the CDR3 DNA reads TGTGCCAGCAGCCGGACAGGACCCTTCTACGAGCAGTACTTC. Residues: CASSRTGPFYEQYF.

The chain is built from TRBV7-3 and TRBJ2-5; D ambiguous. In germline, CDR1 is SGHTA, CDR2 FQGTGA. This CDR3 is 14 amino acids long. V dropped 0 bases and J dropped 4 bases, with 9 bases sitting between them. The CDR3 DNA sequence: TGTGCCAGCAGCTTAACGGAGAATCCAGAGACCCAGTACTTC. This gives the protein CASSLTENPETQYF. Together with reference TRBV7-3 and TRBJ2-5, the CDR3 gives the full variable domain: GAGVSQTPSNKVTEKGKYVELRCDPISGHTALYWYRQSLGQGPEFLIYFQGTGAADDSGLPNDRFFAVRPEGSVSTLKIQRTERGDSAVYLCASSLTENPETQYFGPGTRLLVL.

The gene calls are TRBV2 and TRBJ1-2; D uncertain. This CDR3 region has 14 residues. Germline CDR1 and CDR2: SNHLY and FYNNEI. With 3 bases removed from V and 4 bases from J, the gap between germline ends came to 12 bases. CDR3 protein: CASSDGQLIYGYTF. DNA for the CDR3: TGTGCCAGCAGTGACGGGCAACTAATCTATGGCTACACCTTC.

The chain is built from TRBV19 and TRBJ2-7, with no clear D. The germline V gene has CDR1 LNHDA and CDR2 SQIVND (reference sequence). This CDR3 comprises 13 residues. Trimming cost V 0 bases and J 4 bases, with 7 bases left between them. CDR3 protein: CASSIDPRYEQYF. CDR3 sequence (DNA): TGTGCCAGTAGTATAGATCCGCGTTACGAGCAGTACTTC. The full variable domain, its missing parts supplied by reference TRBV19 and TRBJ2-7, is DGGITQSPKYLFRKEGQNVTLSCEQNLNHDAMYWYRQDPGQGLRLIYYSQIVNDFQKGDIAEGYSVSREKKESFPLTVTSAQKNPTAFYLCASSIDPRYEQYFGPGTRLTVT.